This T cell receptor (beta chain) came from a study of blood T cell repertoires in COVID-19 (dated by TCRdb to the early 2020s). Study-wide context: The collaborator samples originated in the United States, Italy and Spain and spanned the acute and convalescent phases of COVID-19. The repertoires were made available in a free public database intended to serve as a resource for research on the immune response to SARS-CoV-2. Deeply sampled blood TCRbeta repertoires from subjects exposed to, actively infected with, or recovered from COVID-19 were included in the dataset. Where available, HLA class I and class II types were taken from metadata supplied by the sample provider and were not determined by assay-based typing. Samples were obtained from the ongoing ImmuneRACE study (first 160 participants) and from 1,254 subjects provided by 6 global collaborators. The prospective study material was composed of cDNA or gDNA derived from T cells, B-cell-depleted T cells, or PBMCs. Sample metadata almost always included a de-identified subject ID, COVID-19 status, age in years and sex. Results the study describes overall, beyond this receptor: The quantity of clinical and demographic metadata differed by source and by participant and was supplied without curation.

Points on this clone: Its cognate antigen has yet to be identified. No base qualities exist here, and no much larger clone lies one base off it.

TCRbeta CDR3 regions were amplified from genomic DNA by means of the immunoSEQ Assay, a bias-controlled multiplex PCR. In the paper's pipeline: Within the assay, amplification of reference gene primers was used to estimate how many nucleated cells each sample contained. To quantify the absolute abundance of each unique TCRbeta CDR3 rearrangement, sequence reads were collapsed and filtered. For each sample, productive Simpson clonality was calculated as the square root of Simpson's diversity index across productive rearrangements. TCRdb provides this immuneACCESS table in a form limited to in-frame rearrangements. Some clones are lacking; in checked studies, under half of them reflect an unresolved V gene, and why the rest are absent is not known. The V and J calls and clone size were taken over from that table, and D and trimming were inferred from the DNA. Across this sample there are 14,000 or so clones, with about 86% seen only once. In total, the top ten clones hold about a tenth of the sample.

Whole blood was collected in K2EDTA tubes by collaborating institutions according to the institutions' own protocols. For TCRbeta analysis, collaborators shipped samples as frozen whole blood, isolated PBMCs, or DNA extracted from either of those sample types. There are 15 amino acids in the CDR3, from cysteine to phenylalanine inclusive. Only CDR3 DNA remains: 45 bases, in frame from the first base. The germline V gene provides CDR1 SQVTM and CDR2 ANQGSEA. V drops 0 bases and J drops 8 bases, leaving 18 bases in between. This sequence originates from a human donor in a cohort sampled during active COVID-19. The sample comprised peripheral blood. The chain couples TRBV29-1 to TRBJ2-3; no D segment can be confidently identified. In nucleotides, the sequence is TGCAGCGTTGAAGACCCGAAGGCCCGGGTTGGTACGCAGTATTTT. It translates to CSVEDPKARVGTQYF.